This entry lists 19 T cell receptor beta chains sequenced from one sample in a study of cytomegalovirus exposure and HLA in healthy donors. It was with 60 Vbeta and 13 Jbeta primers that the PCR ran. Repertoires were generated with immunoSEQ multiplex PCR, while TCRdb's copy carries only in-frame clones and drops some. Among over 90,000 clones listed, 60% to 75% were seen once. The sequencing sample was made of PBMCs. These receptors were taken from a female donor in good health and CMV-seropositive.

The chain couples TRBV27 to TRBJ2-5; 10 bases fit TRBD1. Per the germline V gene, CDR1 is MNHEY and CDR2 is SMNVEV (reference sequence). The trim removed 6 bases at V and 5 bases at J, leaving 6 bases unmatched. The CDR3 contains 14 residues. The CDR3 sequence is CASSPGQGWETQYF. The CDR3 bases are TGTGCCAGCAGCCCGGGACAGGGGTGGGAGACCCAGTACTTC.

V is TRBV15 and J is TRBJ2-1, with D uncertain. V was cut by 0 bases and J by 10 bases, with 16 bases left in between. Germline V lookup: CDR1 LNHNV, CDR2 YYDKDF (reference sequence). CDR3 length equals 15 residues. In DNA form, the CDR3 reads TGTGCCACCAGCAGAGAATATTCCACTTCGGAGGAGCAGTTCTTC. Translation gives CATSREYSTSEEQFF.

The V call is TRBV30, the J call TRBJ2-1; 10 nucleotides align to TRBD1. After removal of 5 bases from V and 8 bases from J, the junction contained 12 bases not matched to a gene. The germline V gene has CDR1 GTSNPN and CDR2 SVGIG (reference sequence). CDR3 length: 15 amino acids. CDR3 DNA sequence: TGTGCCTGGGGCCCTGGGGGACAGGGGATCGATGAGCAGTTCTTC. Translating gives CAWGPGGQGIDEQFF.

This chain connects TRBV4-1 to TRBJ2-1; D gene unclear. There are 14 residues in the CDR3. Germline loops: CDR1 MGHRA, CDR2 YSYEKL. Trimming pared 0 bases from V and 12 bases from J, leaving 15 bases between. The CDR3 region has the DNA TGCGCCAGCAGCCAAGACCCCCCTCCCTCGAGGCAGTTCTTC. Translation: CASSQDPPPSRQFF.

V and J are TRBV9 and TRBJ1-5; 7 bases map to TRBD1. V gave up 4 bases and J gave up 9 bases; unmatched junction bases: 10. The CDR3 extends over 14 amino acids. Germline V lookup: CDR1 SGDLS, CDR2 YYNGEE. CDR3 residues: CASSYTGDLGPQHF. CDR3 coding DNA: TGTGCCAGCAGCTATACAGGGGATTTGGGGCCCCAGCATTTT.

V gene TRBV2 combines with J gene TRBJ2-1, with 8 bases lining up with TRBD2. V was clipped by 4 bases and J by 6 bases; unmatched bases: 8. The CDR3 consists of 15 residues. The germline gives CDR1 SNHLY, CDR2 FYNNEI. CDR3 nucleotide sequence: TGTGCCAGCAGTGTGGGGCTAGCGGGCACCAATGAGCAGTTCTTC. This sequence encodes CASSVGLAGTNEQFF.

The CDR3 coding sequence is TGTGCCAGCAGCGTAGAGGGTAGCGGGAGCGTCGGGGAGCTGTTTTTT. Translating it yields CASSVEGSGSVGELFF. V is TRBV9 and J is TRBJ2-2, with 9 bases fitting TRBD2. Germline V gene data show CDR1 as SGDLS and CDR2 as YYNGEE. There are 16 residues in the CDR3. V was pared by 0 bases and J by 7 bases, with 7 bases of the junction left unmatched.

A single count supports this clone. The CDR3 protein is CASSQQGDPPTAFF. As DNA, the CDR3 is TGTGCCAGCTCACAACAGGGGGACCCCCCGACCGCTTTCTTT. V gene TRBV18 combines with J gene TRBJ1-1; 8 bases are shared with TRBD1. The CDR3 contains 14 residues. In germline, CDR1 is KGHSH, CDR2 LQKENI. Trimming took 4 bases from V and 11 from J; bases not matched to a gene: 12.

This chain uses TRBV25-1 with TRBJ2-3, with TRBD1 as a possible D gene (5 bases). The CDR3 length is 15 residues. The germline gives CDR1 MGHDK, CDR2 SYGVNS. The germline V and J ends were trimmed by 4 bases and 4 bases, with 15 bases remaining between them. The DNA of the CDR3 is TGTGCCAGCAGTGCCCCAGGGCTGCTTTCAGATACGCAGTATTTT. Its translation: CASSAPGLLSDTQYF.

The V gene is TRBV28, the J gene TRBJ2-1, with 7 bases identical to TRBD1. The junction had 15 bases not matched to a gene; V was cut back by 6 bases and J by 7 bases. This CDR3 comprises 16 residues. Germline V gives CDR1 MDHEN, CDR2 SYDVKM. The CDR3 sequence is CASRGQGWGRGNEQFF. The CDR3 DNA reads TGTGCCAGCAGAGGTCAGGGGTGGGGCAGGGGGAATGAGCAGTTCTTC. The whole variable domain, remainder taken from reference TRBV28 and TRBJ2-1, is DVKVTQSSRYLVKRTGEKVFLECVQDMDHENMFWYRQDPGLGLRLIYFSYDVKMKEKGDIPEGYSVSREKKERFSLILESASTNQTSMYLCASRGQGWGRGNEQFFGPGTRLTVL.

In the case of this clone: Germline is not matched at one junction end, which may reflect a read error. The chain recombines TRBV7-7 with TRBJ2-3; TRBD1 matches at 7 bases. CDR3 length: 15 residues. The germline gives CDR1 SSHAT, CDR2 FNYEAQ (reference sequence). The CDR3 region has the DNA TGTGCTAGCAGCTTAGGGACAGTCCGCACAGATACGCAGTATTTT. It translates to CASSLGTVRTDTQYF.

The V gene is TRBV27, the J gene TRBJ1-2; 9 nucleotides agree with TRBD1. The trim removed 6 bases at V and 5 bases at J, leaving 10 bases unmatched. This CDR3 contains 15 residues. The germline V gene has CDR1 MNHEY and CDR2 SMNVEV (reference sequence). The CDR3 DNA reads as TGTGCCAGCAGCAGTCGACAGGGACAGGGATATGGCTACACCTTC. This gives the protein CASSSRQGQGYGYTF.

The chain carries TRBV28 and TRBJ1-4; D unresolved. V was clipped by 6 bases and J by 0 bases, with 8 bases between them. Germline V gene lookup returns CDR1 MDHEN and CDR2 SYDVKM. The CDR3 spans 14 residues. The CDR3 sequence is CASRRLATNEKLFF. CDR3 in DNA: TGTGCCAGCAGGAGATTAGCAACTAATGAAAAACTGTTTTTT.

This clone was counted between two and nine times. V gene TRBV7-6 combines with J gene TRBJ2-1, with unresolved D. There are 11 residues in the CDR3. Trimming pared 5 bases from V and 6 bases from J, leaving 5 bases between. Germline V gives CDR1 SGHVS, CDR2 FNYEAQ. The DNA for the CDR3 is TGTGCCAGCAGCCTGAGCAATGAGCAGTTCTTC. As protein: CASSLSNEQFF.

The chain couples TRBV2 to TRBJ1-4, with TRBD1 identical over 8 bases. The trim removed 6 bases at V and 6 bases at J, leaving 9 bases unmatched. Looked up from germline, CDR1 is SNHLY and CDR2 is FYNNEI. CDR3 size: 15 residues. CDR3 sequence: CASRFDRGMDEKLFF. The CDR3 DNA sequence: TGTGCCAGCAGGTTCGACAGGGGAATGGATGAAAAACTGTTTTTT.

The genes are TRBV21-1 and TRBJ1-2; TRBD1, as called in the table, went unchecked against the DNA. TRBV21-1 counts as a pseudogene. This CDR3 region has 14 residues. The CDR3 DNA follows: TGTGCCAGCAGCAACCCACAGGGGGCCATTGGCTACACCTTC. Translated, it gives CASSNPQGAIGYTF.

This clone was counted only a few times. The CDR3 spells CASTLRTSGSTDTQYF. CDR3 coding DNA: TGTGCCAGCACCCTTAGGACTAGCGGAAGCACAGATACGCAGTATTTT. The V gene is TRBV28, the J gene TRBJ2-3; TRBD2 matches at 10 bases. The CDR3 totals 16 residues. The trim removed 7 bases at V and 0 bases at J, leaving 7 bases unmatched. Germline V gives CDR1 MDHEN, CDR2 SYDVKM.

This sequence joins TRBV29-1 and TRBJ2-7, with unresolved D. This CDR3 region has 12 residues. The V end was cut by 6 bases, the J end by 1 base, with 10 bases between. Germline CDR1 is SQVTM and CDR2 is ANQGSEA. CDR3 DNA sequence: TGCAGCGTGGCGACAACTTCCTACGAGCAGTACTTC. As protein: CSVATTSYEQYF.

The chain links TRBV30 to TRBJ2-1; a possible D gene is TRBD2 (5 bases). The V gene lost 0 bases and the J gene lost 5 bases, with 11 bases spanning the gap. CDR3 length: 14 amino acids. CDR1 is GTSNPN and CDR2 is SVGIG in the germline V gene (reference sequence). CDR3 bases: TGTGCCTGGAGTGTTGGGAGCGGAGACAATGAGCAGTTCTTC. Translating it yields CAWSVGSGDNEQFF.